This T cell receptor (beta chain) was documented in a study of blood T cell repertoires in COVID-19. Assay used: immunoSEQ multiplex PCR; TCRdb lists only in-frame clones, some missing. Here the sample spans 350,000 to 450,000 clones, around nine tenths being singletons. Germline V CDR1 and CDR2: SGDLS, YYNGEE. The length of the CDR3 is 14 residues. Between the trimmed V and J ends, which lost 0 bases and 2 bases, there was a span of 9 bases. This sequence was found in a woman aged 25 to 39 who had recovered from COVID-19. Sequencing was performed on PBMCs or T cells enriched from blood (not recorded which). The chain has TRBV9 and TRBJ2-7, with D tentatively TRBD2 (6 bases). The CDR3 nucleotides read TGTGCCAGCAGCGTAGAGCGGGTCCCCTACGAGCAGTACTTC. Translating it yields CASSVERVPYEQYF.